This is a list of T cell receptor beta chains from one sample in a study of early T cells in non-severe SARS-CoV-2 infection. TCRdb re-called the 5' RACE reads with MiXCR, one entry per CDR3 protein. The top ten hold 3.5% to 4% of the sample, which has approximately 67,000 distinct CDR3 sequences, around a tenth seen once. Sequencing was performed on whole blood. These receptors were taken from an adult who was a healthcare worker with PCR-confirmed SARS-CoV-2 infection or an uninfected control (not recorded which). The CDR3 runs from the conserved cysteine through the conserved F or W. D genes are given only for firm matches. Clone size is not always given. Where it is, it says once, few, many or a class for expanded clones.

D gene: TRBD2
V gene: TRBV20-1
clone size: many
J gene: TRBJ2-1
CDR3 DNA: TGCAGTACCTGGGGCGGGGGGACCCATTCCTACAATGAGCAGTTCTTC
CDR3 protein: CSTWGGGTHSYNEQFF

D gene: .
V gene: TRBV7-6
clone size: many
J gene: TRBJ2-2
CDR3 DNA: TGTGCCAGCAGCCCATCTAACCACATATTGGGGGCGTACACCGGGGAGCTGTTTTTT
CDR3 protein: CASSPSNHILGAYTGELFF

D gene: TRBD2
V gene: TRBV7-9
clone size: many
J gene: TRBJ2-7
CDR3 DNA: TGTGCCAGCAGCTTAGGGCCGGGGGGCGAGCAGTACTTC
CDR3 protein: CASSLGPGGEQYF

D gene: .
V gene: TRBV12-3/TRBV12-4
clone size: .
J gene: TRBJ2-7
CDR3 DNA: TGTGCCAGCAGTTTGGGGGGAGGACTCTCCTACGAGCAGTACTTC
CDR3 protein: CASSLGGGLSYEQYF

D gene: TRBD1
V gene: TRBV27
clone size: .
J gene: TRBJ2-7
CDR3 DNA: TGTGCCAGCAGTTTATCCTACCGCCGCCCGGGACAGTTCCACGAGCAGTACTTC
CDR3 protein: CASSLSYRRPGQFHEQYF

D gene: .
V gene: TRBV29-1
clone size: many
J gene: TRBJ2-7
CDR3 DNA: TGCAGCGCCGAGGGCTCCCAGGGTAACGAGCAGTACTTC
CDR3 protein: CSAEGSQGNEQYF

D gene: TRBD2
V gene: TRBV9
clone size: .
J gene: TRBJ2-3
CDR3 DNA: TGTGCCAGCAGCGTATCCAGACTAGCGGAGAGCACAGATACGCAGTATTTT
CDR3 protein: CASSVSRLAESTDTQYF

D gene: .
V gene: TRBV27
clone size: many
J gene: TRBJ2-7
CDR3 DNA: TGTGCCAGCGCCACGATACCGGGTCGACAGACCCACGAGCAGTACTTC
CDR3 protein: CASATIPGRQTHEQYF

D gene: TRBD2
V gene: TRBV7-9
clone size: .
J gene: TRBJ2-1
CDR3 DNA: TGTGCCAGCAGCTTAGTGTTGGGACTAGCGGTTTACAATGAGCAGTTCTTC
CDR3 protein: CASSLVLGLAVYNEQFF

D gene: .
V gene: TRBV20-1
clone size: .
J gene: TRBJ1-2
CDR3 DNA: TGCAGTGCGAGCGGGGGGAGAGGCACTAACTATGGCTACACCTTC
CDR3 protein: CSASGGRGTNYGYTF

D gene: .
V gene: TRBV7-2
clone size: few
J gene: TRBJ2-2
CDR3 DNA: TGTGCCAGCAGCTTATTTTCTGTAGACACCGGGGAGCTGTTTTTT
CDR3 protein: CASSLFSVDTGELFF

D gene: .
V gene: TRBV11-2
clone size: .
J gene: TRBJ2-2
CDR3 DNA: TGTGCCAGCAGCCCTAGCGGGCGAGGGGGCACCAGGGAGCTGTTTTTT
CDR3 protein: CASSPSGRGGTRELFF

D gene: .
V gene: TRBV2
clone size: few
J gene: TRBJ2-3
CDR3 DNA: TGTGCCAGCAGGTATCCAGATACGCAGTATTTT
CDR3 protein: CASRYPDTQYF

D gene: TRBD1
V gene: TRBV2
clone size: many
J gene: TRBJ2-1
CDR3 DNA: TGTGCCGGTCAGGGGGCACTCTCCTACAATGAGCAGTTCTTC
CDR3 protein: CAGQGALSYNEQFF

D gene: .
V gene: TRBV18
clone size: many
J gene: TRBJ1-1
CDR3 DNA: TGTGCCAGCTCACCAGGACAAACTAGGATGAACACTGAAGCTTTCTTT
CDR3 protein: CASSPGQTRMNTEAFF